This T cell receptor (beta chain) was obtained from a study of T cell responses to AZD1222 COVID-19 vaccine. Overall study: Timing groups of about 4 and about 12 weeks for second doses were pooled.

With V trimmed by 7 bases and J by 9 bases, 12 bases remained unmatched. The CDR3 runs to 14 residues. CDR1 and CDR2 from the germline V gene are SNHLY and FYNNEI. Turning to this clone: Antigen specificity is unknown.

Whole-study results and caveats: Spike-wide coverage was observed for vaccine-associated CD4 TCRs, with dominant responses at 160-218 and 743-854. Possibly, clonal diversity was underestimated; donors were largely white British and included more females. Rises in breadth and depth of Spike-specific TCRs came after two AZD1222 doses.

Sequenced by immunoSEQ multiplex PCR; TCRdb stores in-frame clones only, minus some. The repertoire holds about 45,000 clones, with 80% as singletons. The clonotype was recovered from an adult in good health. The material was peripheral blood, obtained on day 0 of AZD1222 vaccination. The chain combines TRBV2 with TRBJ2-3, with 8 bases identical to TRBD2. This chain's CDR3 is CASILRGDTGTQYF. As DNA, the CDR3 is TGTGCCAGCATATTGCGGGGGGACACAGGAACGCAGTATTTT.